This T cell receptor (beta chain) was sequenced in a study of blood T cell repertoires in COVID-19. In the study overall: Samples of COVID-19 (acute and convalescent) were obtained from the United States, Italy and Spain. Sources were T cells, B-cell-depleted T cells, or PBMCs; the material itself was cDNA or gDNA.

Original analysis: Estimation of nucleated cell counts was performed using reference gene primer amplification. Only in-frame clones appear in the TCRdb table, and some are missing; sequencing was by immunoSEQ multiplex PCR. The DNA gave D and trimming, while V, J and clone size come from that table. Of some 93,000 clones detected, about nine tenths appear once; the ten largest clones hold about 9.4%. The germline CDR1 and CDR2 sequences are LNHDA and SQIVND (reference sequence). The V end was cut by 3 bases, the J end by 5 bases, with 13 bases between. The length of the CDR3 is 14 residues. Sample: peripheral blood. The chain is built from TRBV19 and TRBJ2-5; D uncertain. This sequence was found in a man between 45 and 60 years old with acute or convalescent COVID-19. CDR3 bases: TGTGCCAGTAGTATGGGCAGGAATACGGAGACCCAGTACTTC. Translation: CASSMGRNTETQYF.